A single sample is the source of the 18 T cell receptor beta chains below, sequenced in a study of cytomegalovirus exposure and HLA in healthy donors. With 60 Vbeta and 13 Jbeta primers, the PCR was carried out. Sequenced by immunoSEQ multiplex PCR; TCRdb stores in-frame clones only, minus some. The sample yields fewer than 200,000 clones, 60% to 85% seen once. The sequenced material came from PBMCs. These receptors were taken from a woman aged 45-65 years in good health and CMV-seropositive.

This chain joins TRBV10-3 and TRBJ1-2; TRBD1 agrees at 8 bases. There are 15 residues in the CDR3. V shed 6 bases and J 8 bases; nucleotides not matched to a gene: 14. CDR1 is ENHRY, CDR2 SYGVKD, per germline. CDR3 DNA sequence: TGTGCCATCAGCCTCGGCATGACAGGGGAAGGCGGCTACACCTTC. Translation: CAISLGMTGEGGYTF.

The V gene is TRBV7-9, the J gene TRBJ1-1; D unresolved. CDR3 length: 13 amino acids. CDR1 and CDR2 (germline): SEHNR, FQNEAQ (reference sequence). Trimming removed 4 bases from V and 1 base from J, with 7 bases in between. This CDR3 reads CASSSVGNTEAFF. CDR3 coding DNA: TGTGCCAGCAGCTCAGTTGGGAACACTGAAGCTTTCTTT.

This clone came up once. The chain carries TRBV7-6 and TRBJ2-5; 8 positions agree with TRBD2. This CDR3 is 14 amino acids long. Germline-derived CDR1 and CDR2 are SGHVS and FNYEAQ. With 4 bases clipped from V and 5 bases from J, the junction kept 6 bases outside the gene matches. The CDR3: CASSWVPSGETQYF. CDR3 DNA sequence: TGTGCCAGCAGCTGGGTTCCTAGCGGGGAGACCCAGTACTTC.

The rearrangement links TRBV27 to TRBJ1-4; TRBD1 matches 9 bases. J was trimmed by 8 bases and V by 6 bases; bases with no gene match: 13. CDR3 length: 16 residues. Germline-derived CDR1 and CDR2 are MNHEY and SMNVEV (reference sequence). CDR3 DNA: TGTGCCAGCAGACGAACTAAACAGGGGGCTGGGGAAAAACTGTTTTTT. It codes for CASRRTKQGAGEKLFF.

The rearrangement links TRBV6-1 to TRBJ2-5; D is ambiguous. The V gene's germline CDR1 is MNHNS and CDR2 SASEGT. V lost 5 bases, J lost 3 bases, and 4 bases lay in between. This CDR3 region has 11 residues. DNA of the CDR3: TGTGCCAGCAGTCTTAAAGAGACCCAGTACTTC. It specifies CASSLKETQYF.

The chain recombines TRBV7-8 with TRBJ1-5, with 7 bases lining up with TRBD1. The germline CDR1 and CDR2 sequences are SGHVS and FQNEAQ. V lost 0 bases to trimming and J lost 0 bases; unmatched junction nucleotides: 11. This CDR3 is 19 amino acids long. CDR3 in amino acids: CASSLAGEKTGSSNQPQHF. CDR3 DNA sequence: TGTGCCAGCAGCTTAGCGGGGGAGAAGACAGGGAGTAGCAATCAGCCCCAGCATTTT.

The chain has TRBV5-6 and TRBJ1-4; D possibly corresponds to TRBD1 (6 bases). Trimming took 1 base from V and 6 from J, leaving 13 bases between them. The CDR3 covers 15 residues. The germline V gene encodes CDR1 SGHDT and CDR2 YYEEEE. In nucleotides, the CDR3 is TGTGCCAGCAGCTTGTCCCCCAGGGGTGATGAAAAACTGTTTTTT. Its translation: CASSLSPRGDEKLFF.

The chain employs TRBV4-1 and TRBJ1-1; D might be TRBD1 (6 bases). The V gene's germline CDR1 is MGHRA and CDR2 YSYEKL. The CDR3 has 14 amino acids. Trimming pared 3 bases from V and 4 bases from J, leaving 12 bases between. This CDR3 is CASSHGRGITEAFF. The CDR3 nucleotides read TGCGCCAGCAGCCACGGGAGGGGGATCACTGAAGCTTTCTTT.

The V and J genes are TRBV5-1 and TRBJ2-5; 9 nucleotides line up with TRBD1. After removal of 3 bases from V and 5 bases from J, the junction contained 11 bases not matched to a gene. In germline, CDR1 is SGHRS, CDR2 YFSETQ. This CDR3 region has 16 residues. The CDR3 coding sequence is TGCGCCAGCAGCTCGGGACAGGGAGGGAATTGGGAGACCCAGTACTTC. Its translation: CASSSGQGGNWETQYF.

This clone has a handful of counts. CDR3: CASGLVRQGFYGYTF. For the CDR3, the DNA is TGTGCTAGTGGTTTGGTACGACAGGGGTTCTATGGCTACACCTTC. The rearrangement joins TRBV12-5 to TRBJ1-2, with TRBD1 identical over 8 bases. V lost 0 bases to trimming and J lost 4 bases; unmatched junction nucleotides: 4. The CDR3 contains 15 residues. Germline-derived CDR1 and CDR2 are LGHNT and FRNRAP.

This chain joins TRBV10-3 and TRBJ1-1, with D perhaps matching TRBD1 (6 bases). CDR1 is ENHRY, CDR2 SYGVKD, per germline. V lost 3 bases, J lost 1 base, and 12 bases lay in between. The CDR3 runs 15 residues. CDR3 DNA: TGTGCCATCAGTGATATGGACAGACCGAACACTGAAGCTTTCTTT. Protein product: CAISDMDRPNTEAFF.

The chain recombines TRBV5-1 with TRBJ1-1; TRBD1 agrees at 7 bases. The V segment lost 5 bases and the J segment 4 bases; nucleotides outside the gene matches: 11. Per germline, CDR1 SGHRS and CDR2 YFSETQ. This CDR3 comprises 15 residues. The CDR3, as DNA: TGCGCCAGCAGGGATGAAGGGGGCTTCGGCACTGAAGCTTTCTTT. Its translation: CASRDEGGFGTEAFF. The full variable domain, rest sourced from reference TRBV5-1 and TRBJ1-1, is KAGVTQTPRYLIKTRGQQVTLSCSPISGHRSVSWYQQTPGQGLQFLFEYFSETQRNKGNFPGRFSGRQFSNSRSEMNVSTLELGDSALYLCASRDEGGFGTEAFFGQGTRLTVV.

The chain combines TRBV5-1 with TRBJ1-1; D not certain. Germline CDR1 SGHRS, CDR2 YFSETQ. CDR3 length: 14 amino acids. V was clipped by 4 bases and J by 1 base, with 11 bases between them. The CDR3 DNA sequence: TGCGCCAGCAGCCTCGACAACGGGAACACTGAAGCTTTCTTT. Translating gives CASSLDNGNTEAFF.

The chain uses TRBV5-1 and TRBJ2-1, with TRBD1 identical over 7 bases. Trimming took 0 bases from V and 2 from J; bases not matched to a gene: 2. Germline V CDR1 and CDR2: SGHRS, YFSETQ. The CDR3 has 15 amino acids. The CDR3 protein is CASSLEGQPYNEQFF. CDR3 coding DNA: TGCGCCAGCAGCTTGGAGGGACAGCCCTACAATGAGCAGTTCTTC.

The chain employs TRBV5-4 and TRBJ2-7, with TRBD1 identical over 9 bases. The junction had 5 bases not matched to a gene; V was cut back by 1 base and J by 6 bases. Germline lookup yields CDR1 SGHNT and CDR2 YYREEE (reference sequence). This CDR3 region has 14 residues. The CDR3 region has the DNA TGTGCCAGCAGCTTGAAACAGGGGGCTGTCGAGCAGTACTTC. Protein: CASSLKQGAVEQYF.

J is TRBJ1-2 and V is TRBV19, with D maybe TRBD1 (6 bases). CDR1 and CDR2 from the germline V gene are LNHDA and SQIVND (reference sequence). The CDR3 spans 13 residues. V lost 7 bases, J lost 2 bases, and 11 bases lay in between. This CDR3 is CASNYRANYGYTF. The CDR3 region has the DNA TGTGCCAGTAATTACAGGGCCAACTATGGCTACACCTTC.

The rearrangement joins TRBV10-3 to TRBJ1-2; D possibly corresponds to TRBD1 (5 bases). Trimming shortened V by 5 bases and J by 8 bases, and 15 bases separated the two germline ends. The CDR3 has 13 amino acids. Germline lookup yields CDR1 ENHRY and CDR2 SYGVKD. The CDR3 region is CAISPTAREGYTF. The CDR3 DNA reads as TGTGCCATCAGTCCGACAGCCAGAGAAGGCTACACCTTC.

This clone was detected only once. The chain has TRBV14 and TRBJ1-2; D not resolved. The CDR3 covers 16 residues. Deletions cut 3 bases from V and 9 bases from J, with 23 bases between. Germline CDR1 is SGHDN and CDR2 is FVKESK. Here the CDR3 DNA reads TGTGCCAGCAGCCAGGGAGGTCGGGCTCTAACCTCGAGCTACACCTTC. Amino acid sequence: CASSQGGRALTSSYTF. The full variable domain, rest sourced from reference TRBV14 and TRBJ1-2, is EAGVTQFPSHSVIEKGQTVTLRCDPISGHDNLYWYRRVMGKEIKFLLHFVKESKQDESGMPNNRFLAERTGGTYSTLKVQPAELEDSGVYFCASSQGGRALTSSYTFGSGTRLTVV.